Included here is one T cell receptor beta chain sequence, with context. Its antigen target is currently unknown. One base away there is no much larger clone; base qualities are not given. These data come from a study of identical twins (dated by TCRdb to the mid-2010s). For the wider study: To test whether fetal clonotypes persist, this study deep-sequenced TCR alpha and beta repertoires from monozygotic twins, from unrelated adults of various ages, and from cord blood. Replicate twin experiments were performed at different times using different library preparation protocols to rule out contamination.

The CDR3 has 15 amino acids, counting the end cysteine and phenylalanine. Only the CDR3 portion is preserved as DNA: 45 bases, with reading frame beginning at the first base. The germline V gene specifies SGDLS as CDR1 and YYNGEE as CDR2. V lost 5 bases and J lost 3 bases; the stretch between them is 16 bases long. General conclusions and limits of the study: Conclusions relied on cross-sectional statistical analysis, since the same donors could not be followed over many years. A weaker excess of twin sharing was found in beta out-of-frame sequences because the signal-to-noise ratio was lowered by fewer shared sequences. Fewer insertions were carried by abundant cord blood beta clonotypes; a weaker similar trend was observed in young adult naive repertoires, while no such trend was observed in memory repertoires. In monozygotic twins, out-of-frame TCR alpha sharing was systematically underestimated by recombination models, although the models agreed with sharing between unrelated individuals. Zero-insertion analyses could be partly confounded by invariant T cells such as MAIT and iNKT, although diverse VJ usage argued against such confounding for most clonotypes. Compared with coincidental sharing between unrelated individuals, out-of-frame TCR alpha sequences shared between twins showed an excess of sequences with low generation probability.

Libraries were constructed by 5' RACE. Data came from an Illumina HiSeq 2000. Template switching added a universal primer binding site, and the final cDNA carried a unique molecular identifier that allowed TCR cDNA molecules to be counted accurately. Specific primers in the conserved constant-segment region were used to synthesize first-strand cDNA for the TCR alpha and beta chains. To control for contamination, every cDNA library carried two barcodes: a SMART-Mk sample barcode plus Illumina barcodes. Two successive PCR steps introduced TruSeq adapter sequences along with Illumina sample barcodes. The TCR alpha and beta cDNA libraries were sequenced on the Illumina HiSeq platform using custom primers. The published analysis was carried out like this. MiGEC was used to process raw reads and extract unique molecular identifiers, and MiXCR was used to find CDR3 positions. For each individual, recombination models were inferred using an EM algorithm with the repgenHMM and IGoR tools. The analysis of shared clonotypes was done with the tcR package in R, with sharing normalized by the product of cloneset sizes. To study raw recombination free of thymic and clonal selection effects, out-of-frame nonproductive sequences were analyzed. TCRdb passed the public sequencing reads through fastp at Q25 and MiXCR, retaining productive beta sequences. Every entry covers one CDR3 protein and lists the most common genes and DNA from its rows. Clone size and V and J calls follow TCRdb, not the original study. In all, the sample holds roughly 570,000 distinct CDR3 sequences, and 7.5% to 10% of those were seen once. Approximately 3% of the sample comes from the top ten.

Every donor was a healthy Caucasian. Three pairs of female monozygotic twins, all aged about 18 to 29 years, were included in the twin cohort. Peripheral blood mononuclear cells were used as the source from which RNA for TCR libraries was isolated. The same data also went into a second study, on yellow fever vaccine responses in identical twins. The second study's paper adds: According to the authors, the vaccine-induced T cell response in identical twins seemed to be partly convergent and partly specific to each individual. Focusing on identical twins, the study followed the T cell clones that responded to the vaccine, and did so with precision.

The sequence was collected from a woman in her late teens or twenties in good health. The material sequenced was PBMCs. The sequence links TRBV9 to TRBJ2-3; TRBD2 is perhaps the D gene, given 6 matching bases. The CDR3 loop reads CASSDRTGVTDTQYF. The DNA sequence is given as TGTGCCAGCAGTGATCGAACGGGGGTGACAGATACGCAGTATTTT.